A selection of T cell receptor beta chains follows, all from one sample in a study of T cell responses to AZD1222 COVID-19 vaccine. Profiled with immunoSEQ multiplex PCR; TCRdb holds only in-frame clones, not every one. The sample holds roughly 120,000 clones, more than 70% seen once. The starting material was peripheral blood, obtained 28 days after the second AZD1222 dose. The origin of the receptors is an adult who received the AZD1222 COVID-19 vaccine. Each CDR3 is given with its conserved first and last residue.

j_call: TRBJ2-3
v_call: TRBV10-1
cdr3_aa: CASSEKSRLKRGGTDTQYF

j_call: TRBJ2-1
v_call: TRBV30
cdr3_aa: CAWSRATYNEQFF

j_call: TRBJ2-3
v_call: TRBV11-3
cdr3_aa: CASSPGTSGGAPQYF

j_call: TRBJ1-2
v_call: TRBV28
cdr3_aa: CASSSGGNRGYTF

j_call: TRBJ1-2
v_call: TRBV5-1
cdr3_aa: CASSQDREYGYTF

j_call: TRBJ2-1
v_call: TRBV6-5
cdr3_aa: CASSYPGHLYNEQFF

j_call: TRBJ1-6
v_call: TRBV5-5
cdr3_aa: CASSLVPPTGKNSPLHF

j_call: TRBJ1-5
v_call: TRBV19
cdr3_aa: CASRAGGVGNQPQHF

j_call: TRBJ2-3
v_call: TRBV2
cdr3_aa: CASSEIQSTDTQYF

j_call: TRBJ1-1
v_call: TRBV4-2
cdr3_aa: CASSQDPQGSTEAFF

j_call: TRBJ2-5
v_call: TRBV5-6
cdr3_aa: CASSTGHKGETQYF

j_call: TRBJ1-4
v_call: TRBV2
cdr3_aa: CASGTVYEKLFF

j_call: TRBJ2-4
v_call: TRBV28
cdr3_aa: CASSLSSGSLAKNIQYF

j_call: TRBJ1-5
v_call: TRBV27
cdr3_aa: CASGDTGGVQPQHF

j_call: TRBJ2-5
v_call: TRBV5-1
cdr3_aa: CASRWAGGETQYF

j_call: TRBJ2-5
v_call: TRBV2
cdr3_aa: CASSEARGNQETQYF

j_call: TRBJ2-1
v_call: TRBV2
cdr3_aa: CASSEARLAGYNEQFF

j_call: TRBJ2-3
v_call: TRBV10-3
cdr3_aa: CAIRLAGGYLGTDTQYF

j_call: TRBJ2-7
v_call: TRBV7-6
cdr3_aa: CASSLAGGGVPYEQYF

j_call: TRBJ1-2
v_call: TRBV19
cdr3_aa: CASSPVGCHYGYTF

j_call: TRBJ2-1
v_call: TRBV11-3
cdr3_aa: CASSLEPGRMFF

j_call: TRBJ2-7
v_call: TRBV6-5
cdr3_aa: CASRAVGRGTYEQYF

j_call: TRBJ2-1
v_call: TRBV6-5
cdr3_aa: CASSYSLASNNEQFF

j_call: TRBJ1-1
v_call: TRBV5-1
cdr3_aa: CASSLVGNMNTEAFF